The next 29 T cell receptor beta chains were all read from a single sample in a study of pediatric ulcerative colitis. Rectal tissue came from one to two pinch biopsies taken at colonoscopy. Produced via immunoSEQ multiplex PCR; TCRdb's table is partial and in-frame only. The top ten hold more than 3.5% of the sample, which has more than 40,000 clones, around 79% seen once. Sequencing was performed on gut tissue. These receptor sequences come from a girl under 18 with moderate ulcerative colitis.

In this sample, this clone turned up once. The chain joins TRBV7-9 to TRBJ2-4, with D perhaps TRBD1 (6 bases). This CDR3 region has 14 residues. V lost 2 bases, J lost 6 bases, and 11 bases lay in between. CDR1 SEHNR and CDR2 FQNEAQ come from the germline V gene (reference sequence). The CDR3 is CASSLPGAPNIQYF. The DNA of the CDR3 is TGTGCCAGCAGCTTACCAGGGGCCCCAAACATTCAGTACTTC.

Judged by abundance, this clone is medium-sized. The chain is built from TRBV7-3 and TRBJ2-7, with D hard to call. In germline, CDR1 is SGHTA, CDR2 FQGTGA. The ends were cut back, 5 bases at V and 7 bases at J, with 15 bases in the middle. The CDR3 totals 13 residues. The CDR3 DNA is TGTGCCAGCAGCCCCGCCGCTTCGAATGAGCAGTACTTC. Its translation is CASSPAASNEQYF.

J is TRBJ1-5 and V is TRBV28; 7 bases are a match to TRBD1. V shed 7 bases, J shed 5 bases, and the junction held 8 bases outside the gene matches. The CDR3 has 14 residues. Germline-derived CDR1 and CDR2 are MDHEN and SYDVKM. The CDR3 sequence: CASKAGTDHQPQHF. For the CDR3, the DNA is TGTGCCAGCAAGGCAGGGACAGATCATCAGCCCCAGCATTTT.

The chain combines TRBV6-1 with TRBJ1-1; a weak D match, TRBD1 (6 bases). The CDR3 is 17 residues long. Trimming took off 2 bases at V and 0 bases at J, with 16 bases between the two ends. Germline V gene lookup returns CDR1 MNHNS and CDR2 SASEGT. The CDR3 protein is CASSESRTAGLNTEAFF. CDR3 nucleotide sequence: TGTGCCAGCAGTGAATCCCGGACAGCGGGGCTGAACACTGAAGCTTTCTTT.

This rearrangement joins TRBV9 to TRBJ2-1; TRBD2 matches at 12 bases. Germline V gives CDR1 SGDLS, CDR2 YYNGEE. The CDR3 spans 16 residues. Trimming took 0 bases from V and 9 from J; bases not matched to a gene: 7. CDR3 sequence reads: CASSVEWTSGVSEQFF. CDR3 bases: TGTGCCAGCAGCGTAGAATGGACTAGCGGGGTTAGTGAGCAGTTCTTC.

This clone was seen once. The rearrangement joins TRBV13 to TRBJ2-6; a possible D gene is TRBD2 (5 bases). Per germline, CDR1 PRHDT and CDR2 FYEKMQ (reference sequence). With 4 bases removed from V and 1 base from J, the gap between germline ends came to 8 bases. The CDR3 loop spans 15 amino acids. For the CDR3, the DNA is TGTGCCAGCAGCTCGGGGTCGTCTGGGGCCAACGTCCTGACTTTC. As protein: CASSSGSSGANVLTF.

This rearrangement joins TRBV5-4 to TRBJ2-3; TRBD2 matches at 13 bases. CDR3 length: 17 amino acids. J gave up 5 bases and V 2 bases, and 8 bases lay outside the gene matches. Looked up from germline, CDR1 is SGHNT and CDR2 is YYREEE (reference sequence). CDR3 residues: CASSFISLAGGRDTQYF. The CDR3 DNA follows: TGTGCCAGCAGCTTTATATCACTAGCGGGGGGGAGAGATACGCAGTATTTT.

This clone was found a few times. CDR3 in DNA: TGTGCCAGCAGTGAAAAGGACAGGGGGCCGAAGAAACTGTTTTTT. It translates to CASSEKDRGPKKLFF. The V and J genes are TRBV2 and TRBJ1-4; TRBD1 aligns across 11 bases. Germline V gene sequence: CDR1 SNHLY, CDR2 FYNNEI. Trimming at V came to 2 bases and at J to 11 bases, leaving 7 bases not matched to a gene. The CDR3 runs to 15 residues. The full variable domain, its missing parts supplied by reference TRBV2 and TRBJ1-4, is EPEVTQTPSHQVTQMGQEVILRCVPISNHLYFYWYRQILGQKVEFLVSFYNNEISEKSEIFDDQFSVERPDGSNFTLKIRSTKLEDSAMYFCASSEKDRGPKKLFFGSGTQLSVL.

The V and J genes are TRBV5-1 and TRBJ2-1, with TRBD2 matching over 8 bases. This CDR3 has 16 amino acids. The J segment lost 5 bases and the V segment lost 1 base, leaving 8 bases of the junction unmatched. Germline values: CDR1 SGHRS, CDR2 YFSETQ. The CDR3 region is CASSLYVSGGNNEQFF. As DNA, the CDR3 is TGCGCCAGCAGCTTGTACGTGAGCGGGGGTAACAATGAGCAGTTCTTC.

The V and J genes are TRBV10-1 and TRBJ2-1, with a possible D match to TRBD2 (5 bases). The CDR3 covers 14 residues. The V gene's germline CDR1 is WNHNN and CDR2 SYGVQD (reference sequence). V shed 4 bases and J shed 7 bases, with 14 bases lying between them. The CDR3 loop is CASSVSASGNEQFF. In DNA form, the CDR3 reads TGCGCCAGCAGTGTAAGCGCGAGCGGAAATGAGCAGTTCTTC.

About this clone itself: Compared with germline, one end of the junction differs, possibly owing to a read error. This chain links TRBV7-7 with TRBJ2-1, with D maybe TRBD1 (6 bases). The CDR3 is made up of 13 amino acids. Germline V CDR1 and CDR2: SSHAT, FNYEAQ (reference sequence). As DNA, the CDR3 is TGTGCTAGCAGCCGGACAGTGTACAATGAGCAGTTCTTC. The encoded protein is CASSRTVYNEQFF.

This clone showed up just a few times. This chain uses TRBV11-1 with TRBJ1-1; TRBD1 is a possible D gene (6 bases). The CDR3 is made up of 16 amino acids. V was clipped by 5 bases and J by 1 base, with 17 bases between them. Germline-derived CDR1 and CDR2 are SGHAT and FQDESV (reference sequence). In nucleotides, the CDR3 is TGTGCCAGCAGCCCCTCCTACTCGACAGGGAACACTGAAGCTTTCTTT. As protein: CASSPSYSTGNTEAFF.

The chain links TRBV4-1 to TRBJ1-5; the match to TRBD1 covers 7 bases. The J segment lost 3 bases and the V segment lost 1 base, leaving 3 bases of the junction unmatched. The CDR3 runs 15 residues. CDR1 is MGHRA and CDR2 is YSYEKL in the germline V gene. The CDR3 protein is CASSQGQGNNQPQHF. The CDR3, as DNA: TGCGCCAGCAGCCAAGGACAGGGTAACAATCAGCCCCAGCATTTT.

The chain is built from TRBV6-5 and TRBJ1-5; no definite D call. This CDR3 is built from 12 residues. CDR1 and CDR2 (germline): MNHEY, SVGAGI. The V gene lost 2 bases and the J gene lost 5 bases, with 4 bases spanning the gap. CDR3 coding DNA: TGTGCCAGCAGTTACCCCTATCAGCCCCAGCATTTT. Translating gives CASSYPYQPQHF.

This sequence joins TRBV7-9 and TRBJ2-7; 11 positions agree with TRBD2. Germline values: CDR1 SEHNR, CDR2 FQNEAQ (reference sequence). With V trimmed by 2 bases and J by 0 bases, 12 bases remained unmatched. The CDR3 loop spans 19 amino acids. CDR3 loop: CASSLTRGLADYFSYEQYF. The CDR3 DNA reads TGTGCCAGCAGCTTAACCCGGGGACTAGCGGATTATTTCTCCTACGAGCAGTACTTC.

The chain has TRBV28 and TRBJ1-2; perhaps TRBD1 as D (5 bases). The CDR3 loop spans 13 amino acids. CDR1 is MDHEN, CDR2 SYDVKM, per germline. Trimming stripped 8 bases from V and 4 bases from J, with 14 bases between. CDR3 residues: CASGTANIYGYTF. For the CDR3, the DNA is TGTGCCAGCGGGACGGCAAACATCTATGGCTACACCTTC.

The chain's CDR3 is CASQDGLNTEAFF. In nucleotides, the CDR3 is TGTGCCAGCCAAGACGGTCTGAACACTGAAGCTTTCTTT. The V gene is TRBV28, the J gene TRBJ1-1; D is ambiguous. Germline values: CDR1 MDHEN, CDR2 SYDVKM. Trimming stripped 8 bases from V and 0 bases from J, with 10 bases between. The length of the CDR3 is 13 residues. Full variable domain (outside the CDR3, taken from reference TRBV28 and TRBJ1-1): DVKVTQSSRYLVKRTGEKVFLECVQDMDHENMFWYRQDPGLGLRLIYFSYDVKMKEKGDIPEGYSVSREKKERFSLILESASTNQTSMYLCASQDGLNTEAFFGQGTRLTVV.

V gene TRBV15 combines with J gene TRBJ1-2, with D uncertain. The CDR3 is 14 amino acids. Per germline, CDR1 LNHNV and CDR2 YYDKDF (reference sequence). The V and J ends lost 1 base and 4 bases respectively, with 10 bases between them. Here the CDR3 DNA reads TGTGCCACCAGCAGAGGTCGGGGTCCCTATGGCTACACCTTC. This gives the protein CATSRGRGPYGYTF.

In nucleotides, the CDR3 is TGCGCCAGCAGCTTGGTGGGACTAGCGGGGATCAATGAGCAGTTCTTC. Translating gives CASSLVGLAGINEQFF. The J gene is TRBJ2-1, the V gene TRBV5-1; TRBD2 matches 13 bases. The CDR3 contains 16 residues. CDR1 is SGHRS, CDR2 YFSETQ, per germline. The V gene end was trimmed by 0 bases and the J gene end by 6 bases; junction bases not matched to a gene: 3.

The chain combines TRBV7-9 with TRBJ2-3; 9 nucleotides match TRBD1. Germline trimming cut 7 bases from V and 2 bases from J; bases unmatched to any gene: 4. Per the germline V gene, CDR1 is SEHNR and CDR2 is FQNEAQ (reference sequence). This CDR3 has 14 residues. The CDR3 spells CASTGQGYTDTQYF. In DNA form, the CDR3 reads TGTGCCAGCACCGGACAGGGGTACACAGATACGCAGTATTTT.

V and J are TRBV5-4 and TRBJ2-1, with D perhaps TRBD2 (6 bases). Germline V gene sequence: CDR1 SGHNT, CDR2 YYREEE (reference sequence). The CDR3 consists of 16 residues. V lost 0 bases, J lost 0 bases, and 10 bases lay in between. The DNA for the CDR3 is TGTGCCAGCAGCTTGGGCGGGGCCACCTCCTACAATGAGCAGTTCTTC. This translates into CASSLGGATSYNEQFF.

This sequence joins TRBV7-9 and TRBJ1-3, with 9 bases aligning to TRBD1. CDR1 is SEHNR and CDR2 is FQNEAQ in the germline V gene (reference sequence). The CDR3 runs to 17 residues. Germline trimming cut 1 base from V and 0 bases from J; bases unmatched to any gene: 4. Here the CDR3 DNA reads TGTGCCAGCAGCTTAGACCGGGACAGGGACTCTGGAAACACCATATATTTT. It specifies CASSLDRDRDSGNTIYF.

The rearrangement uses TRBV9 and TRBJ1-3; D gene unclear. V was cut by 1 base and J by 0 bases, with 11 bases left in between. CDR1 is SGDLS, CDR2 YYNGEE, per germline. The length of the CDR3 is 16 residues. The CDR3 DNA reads TGTGCCAGCAGCGTATTTGGTGCAGGCTCTGGAAACACCATATATTTT. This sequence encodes CASSVFGAGSGNTIYF.

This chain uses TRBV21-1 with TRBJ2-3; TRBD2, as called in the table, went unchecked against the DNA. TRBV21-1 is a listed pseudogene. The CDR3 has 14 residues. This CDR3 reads CASSNRGATDTQYF. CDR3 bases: TGTGCCAGCAGCAATCGGGGGGCGACAGATACGCAGTATTTT.

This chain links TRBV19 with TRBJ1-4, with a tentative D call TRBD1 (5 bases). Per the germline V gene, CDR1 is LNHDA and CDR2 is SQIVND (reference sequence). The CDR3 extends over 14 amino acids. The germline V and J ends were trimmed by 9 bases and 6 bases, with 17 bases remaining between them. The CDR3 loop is CASSGTYRDEKLFF. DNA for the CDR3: TGTGCCAGCAGCGGGACGTATCGAGATGAAAAACTGTTTTTT.

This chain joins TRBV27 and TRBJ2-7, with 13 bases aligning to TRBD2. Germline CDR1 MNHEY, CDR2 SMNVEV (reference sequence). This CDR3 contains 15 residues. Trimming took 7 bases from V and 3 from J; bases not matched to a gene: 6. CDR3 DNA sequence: TGTGCCAGCAAGCCGGGACTAGCGGGATTCTACGAGCAGTACTTC. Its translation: CASKPGLAGFYEQYF.

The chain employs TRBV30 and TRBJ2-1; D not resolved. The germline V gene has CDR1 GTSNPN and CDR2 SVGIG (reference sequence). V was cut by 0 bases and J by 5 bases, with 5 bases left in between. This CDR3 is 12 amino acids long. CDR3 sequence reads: CAWSVGDNEQFF. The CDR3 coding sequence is TGTGCCTGGAGTGTTGGGGACAATGAGCAGTTCTTC.

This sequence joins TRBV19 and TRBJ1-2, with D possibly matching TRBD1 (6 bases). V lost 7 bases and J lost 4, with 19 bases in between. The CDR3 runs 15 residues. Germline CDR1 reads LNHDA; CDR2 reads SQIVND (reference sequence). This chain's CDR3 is CASTTTGLTSYGYTF. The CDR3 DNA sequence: TGTGCCAGTACTACGACAGGATTGACAAGCTATGGCTACACCTTC.

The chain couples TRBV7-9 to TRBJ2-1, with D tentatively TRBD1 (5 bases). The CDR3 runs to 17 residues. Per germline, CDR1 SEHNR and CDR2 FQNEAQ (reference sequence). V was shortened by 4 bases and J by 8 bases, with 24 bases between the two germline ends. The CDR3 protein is CASSSYQGVARLDEQFF. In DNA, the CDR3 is TGTGCCAGCAGCTCCTACCAAGGGGTAGCCCGGTTAGATGAGCAGTTCTTC.